This T cell receptor (beta chain) emerged from a study of blood T cell repertoires in COVID-19. In the study overall: The United States, Italy and Spain provided the acute and convalescent COVID-19 samples.

This clone came up once. Some clones are missing from TCRdb's copy, which holds only in-frame ones; the method was immunoSEQ multiplex PCR. Seen here are approximately 12,000 clones, around 71% observed once, and the top ten hold approximately 6.1%. The J segment lost 2 bases and the V segment lost 0 bases, leaving 6 bases of the junction unmatched. Per the germline V gene, CDR1 is LGHNA and CDR2 is YNFKEQ. This CDR3 comprises 17 residues. Input material: peripheral blood. The sequence came from a man in his 60s with COVID-19, enrolled during active disease. This sequence joins TRBV4-2 and TRBJ2-5, with 10 bases aligning to TRBD2. DNA for the CDR3: TGTGCCAGCAGCCAAGAAGGTAGCGGGGGGCTACAAGAGACCCAGTACTTC. Protein: CASSQEGSGGLQETQYF.